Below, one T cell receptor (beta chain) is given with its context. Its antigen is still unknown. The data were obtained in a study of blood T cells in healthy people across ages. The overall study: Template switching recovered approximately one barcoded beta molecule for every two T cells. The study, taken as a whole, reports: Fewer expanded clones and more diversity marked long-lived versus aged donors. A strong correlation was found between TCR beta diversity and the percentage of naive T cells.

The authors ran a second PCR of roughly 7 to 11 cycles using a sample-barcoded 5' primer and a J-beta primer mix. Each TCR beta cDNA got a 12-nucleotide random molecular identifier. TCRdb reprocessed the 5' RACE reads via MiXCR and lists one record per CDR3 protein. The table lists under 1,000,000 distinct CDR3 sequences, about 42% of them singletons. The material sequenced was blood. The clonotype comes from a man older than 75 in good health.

In DNA form, the CDR3 reads TGTGCCAGTACGACTAGCGGGAGGAACGTGCAGTATTTT. This encodes CASTTSGRNVQYF. The chain uses TRBV12-3 or TRBV12-4 and TRBJ2-3; 13 bases are a match to TRBD2. Unmatched junction bases numbered 8, after V lost 9 bases and J lost 11 bases. The CDR3 consists of 13 residues.